This entry is about one TCR beta chain. The target antigen is unknown. These data belong to a study of shared clonotypes between healthy human individuals. Overall study: The plates for each donor numbered three CD4 naive, three CD4 memory, two CD8 naive and one CD8 memory.

The assay was immunoSEQ multiplex PCR, and TCRdb's table has in-frame clones only and misses some. This sample has roughly 660,000 clones, with roughly 87% found just once. Study observations and caveats: Only blood was sampled, and tissue TCR repertoires likely differ from blood ones. Relative to clonotypes present in all four donors, those not shared had lower generation probabilities. Sequencing depth was a factor that was expected to affect clonotype sharing among donors.

CDR1 and CDR2 from the germline V gene are MNHEY and SMNVEV (reference sequence). CDR3 length: 14 amino acids. V lost 6 bases to trimming and J lost 8 bases; unmatched junction nucleotides: 8. The origin of this receptor is a man between 18 and 29 years old in good health. Some clones in this sample may be carry-over from other donors' samples. The chain joins TRBV27 to TRBJ2-1; the match to TRBD2 covers 9 bases. Sequencing was done on a sample of memory CD8+ T cells from PBMCs. The sample's subset: CD45RO+ cells pooled with CCR7-negative TemRA cells. The CDR3 loop reads CASSLAGDNYEQFF. The DNA of the CDR3 is TGTGCCAGCAGCTTAGCGGGAGATAACTATGAGCAGTTCTTC.